The 26 T cell receptor beta chains presented below share a single source sample, sequenced in a study of T cell responses to AZD1222 COVID-19 vaccine. TCRdb keeps only in-frame clones here, not all; method: immunoSEQ multiplex PCR. Here the sample spans some 120,000 clones, 90% to 95% being singletons. The specimen was peripheral blood, collected on day 0 of AZD1222 vaccination. The receptors originated from an adult in good health.

This rearrangement joins TRBV11-1 to TRBJ1-6; D is unclear. The length of the CDR3 is 16 residues. CDR1 SGHAT and CDR2 FQDESV come from the germline V gene (reference sequence). The V end lost 4 bases, the J end lost 3 bases, and 13 bases lay between the germline ends. Here the CDR3 reads CASSSRTASYNSPLHF. CDR3 in DNA: TGTGCCAGCAGCTCCCGGACGGCAAGCTATAATTCACCCCTCCACTTT. The full variable domain, in which reference TRBV11-1 and TRBJ1-6 provide the parts outside the CDR3, is EAEVAQSPRYKITEKSQAVAFWCDPISGHATLYWYRQILGQGPELLVQFQDESVVDDSQLPKDRFSAERLKGVDSTLKIQPAELGDSAMYLCASSSRTASYNSPLHFGNGTRLTVT.

As DNA, the CDR3 is TGTGCCAGCAGTTCATGGACGGGGGGGACTGAAGCTTTCTTT. Translating it yields CASSSWTGGTEAFF. The chain has TRBV5-5 and TRBJ1-1; D possibly corresponds to TRBD1 (5 bases). With 5 bases removed from V and 5 bases from J, the gap between germline ends came to 16 bases. The CDR3 is 14 residues long. Germline CDR1 reads SGHKS; CDR2 reads YYEKEE (reference sequence). The full variable domain, rest sourced from reference TRBV5-5 and TRBJ1-1, is DAGVTQSPTHLIKTRGQQVTLRCSPISGHKSVSWYQQVLGQGPQFIFQYYEKEERGRGNFPDRFSARQFPNYSSELNVNALLLGDSALYLCASSSWTGGTEAFFGQGTRLTVV.

Only one count was recorded for this clone. V gene TRBV19 combines with J gene TRBJ1-1, with D possibly matching TRBD1 (5 bases). The length of the CDR3 is 13 residues. V lost 6 bases and J lost 3, with 11 bases in between. Per the germline V gene, CDR1 is LNHDA and CDR2 is SQIVND (reference sequence). CDR3 nucleotides: TGTGCCAGTAGCTTCTGGGACCACACTGAAGCTTTCTTT. Its translation is CASSFWDHTEAFF.

This clone was seen a handful of times. The chain recombines TRBV25-1 with TRBJ1-1; 8 nucleotides align to TRBD1. This CDR3 is built from 15 residues. V was clipped by 3 bases and J by 1 base; unmatched bases: 4. Germline V lookup: CDR1 MGHDK, CDR2 SYGVNS. CDR3 in amino acids: CASSEGDRKNTEAFF. Here the CDR3 DNA reads TGTGCCAGCAGTGAGGGGGACAGGAAGAACACTGAAGCTTTCTTT.

V and J are TRBV7-9 and TRBJ1-6, with D perhaps matching TRBD1 (5 bases). This CDR3 region has 14 residues. V dropped 3 bases and J dropped 9 bases, with 12 bases sitting between them. The V gene's germline CDR1 is SEHNR and CDR2 FQNEAQ (reference sequence). The CDR3: CASSLDILGSPLHF. The CDR3 DNA reads TGTGCCAGCAGCTTGGACATTTTAGGTTCACCCCTCCACTTT.

The chain has TRBV7-2 and TRBJ1-4; TRBD1 agrees at 9 bases. The CDR3 covers 15 residues. V shed 5 bases, J shed 7 bases, and the junction held 8 bases outside the gene matches. Germline-derived CDR1 and CDR2 are SGHTA and FQGNSA. CDR3 in amino acids: CASSVAGTGFEKLFF. The CDR3 coding sequence is TGTGCCAGCAGCGTGGCCGGGACAGGGTTTGAAAAACTGTTTTTT.

This sequence joins TRBV19 and TRBJ2-5; D may match TRBD1 or TRBD2 (6 bases each). The germline V gene has CDR1 LNHDA and CDR2 SQIVND (reference sequence). This CDR3 has 13 amino acids. The V and J ends lost 5 bases and 5 bases respectively, with 12 bases between them. The CDR3 spells CASSFRGGETQYF. The CDR3 DNA sequence: TGTGCCAGTAGTTTCAGAGGGGGGGAGACCCAGTACTTC.

The chain joins TRBV7-6 to TRBJ2-7, with D possibly being TRBD1 or TRBD2 (5 bases each). Looked up from germline, CDR1 is SGHVS and CDR2 is FNYEAQ. V gave up 2 bases and J gave up 7 bases, with 18 bases separating them. This CDR3 comprises 15 residues. The CDR3 DNA reads as TGTGCCAGCAGCTTAAACCCGCGAGGGGCGAGGGAGCAGTACTTC. This translates into CASSLNPRGAREQYF.

Only one count was recorded for this clone. The chain recombines TRBV10-1 with TRBJ2-7; 14 bases are a match to TRBD2. V gave up 0 bases and J gave up 6 bases; unmatched junction bases: 4. CDR3 length equals 16 residues. Germline assignment: CDR1 WNHNN and CDR2 SYGVQD (reference sequence). The CDR3 here is CASSESGTSGSVEQYF. CDR3 sequence (DNA): TGCGCCAGCAGTGAGTCAGGGACTAGCGGGAGTGTCGAGCAGTACTTC.

CDR3 loop: CATSQGLAGGSGGELFF. The CDR3 region has the DNA TGTGCCACCAGCCAAGGACTAGCGGGAGGGTCAGGCGGGGAGCTGTTTTTT. The chain couples TRBV24-1 to TRBJ2-2; 15 nucleotides match TRBD2. The CDR3 is 17 residues long. The germline V gene has CDR1 KGHDR and CDR2 SFDVKD. Trimming cost V 7 bases and J 7 bases; bases outside gene matches: 9.

This clone was counted once. The gene calls are TRBV9 and TRBJ2-7; 8 positions agree with TRBD1. Unmatched junction bases numbered 2, after V lost 0 bases and J lost 3 bases. In germline, CDR1 is SGDLS, CDR2 YYNGEE. The CDR3 has 14 amino acids. The CDR3 region is CASSVGGTGYEQYF. The CDR3, as DNA: TGTGCCAGCAGCGTAGGTGGGACAGGCTACGAGCAGTACTTC.

This chain connects TRBV19 to TRBJ2-1; 7 nucleotides line up with TRBD2. Trimming at V came to 5 bases and at J to 1 base, leaving 2 bases not matched to a gene. The CDR3 sequence is 14 residues long. Germline values: CDR1 LNHDA, CDR2 SQIVND (reference sequence). Here the CDR3 DNA reads TGTGCCAGTAGTGCCGGGAGGTCCTACAATGAGCAGTTCTTC. This sequence encodes CASSAGRSYNEQFF.

The chain carries TRBV7-9 and TRBJ2-3; TRBD1 is a possible D gene (5 bases). This CDR3 is built from 15 residues. Trimming cost V 3 bases and J 0 bases, with 10 bases left between them. The germline CDR1 and CDR2 sequences are SEHNR and FQNEAQ (reference sequence). As DNA, the CDR3 is TGTGCCAGCAGCTTGGTGCAGGGCAGCACAGATACGCAGTATTTT. Amino acids: CASSLVQGSTDTQYF.

V is TRBV27 and J is TRBJ2-7; D might be TRBD1 (5 bases). Germline assignment: CDR1 MNHEY and CDR2 SMNVEV (reference sequence). This CDR3 is built from 14 residues. The V and J ends lost 5 bases and 0 bases respectively, with 11 bases between them. The CDR3 protein is CASSPGPSSYEQYF. In DNA, the CDR3 is TGTGCCAGCAGTCCAGGGCCAAGCTCCTACGAGCAGTACTTC.

The chain uses TRBV5-1 and TRBJ2-7; 11 bases match TRBD2. The CDR3 is 16 residues long. From germline, CDR1 is SGHRS and CDR2 YFSETQ. The V gene end was trimmed by 0 bases and the J gene end by 3 bases; junction bases not matched to a gene: 5. As DNA, the CDR3 is TGCGCCAGCAGCTTGGCACTAGCGGGAGAGTACTACGAGCAGTACTTC. Its translation is CASSLALAGEYYEQYF.

The chain employs TRBV28 and TRBJ1-3, with 9 positions matching TRBD1. The germline CDR1 and CDR2 sequences are MDHEN and SYDVKM. The CDR3 runs to 13 residues. V was clipped by 4 bases and J by 9 bases; unmatched bases: 4. CDR3 sequence (DNA): TGTGCCAGCAGTTGGGACAGGGTTACCACCATATATTTT. Translated: CASSWDRVTTIYF.

The chain carries TRBV10-3 and TRBJ1-1, with D maybe TRBD1 (6 bases). Germline CDR1 and CDR2: ENHRY and SYGVKD. V shed 10 bases and J shed 1 base, with 13 bases lying between them. The CDR3 is 13 amino acids. The CDR3 DNA follows: TGTGCCACTTCCGGGACACAGAACACTGAAGCTTTCTTT. It codes for CATSGTQNTEAFF.

CDR3 bases: TGTGCCAGTAGCGTCGGGAAGTCAACTAATGAAAAACTGTTTTTT. Translation: CASSVGKSTNEKLFF. The chain is built from TRBV19 and TRBJ1-4; D is undetermined. Germline CDR1 and CDR2: LNHDA and SQIVND (reference sequence). The CDR3 loop spans 15 amino acids. Trimming took 6 bases from V and 0 from J, leaving 11 bases between them.

The J gene is TRBJ2-2, the V gene TRBV9; 8 bases are a match to TRBD1. The CDR3 is 15 amino acids. With V trimmed by 4 bases and J by 6 bases, 8 bases remained unmatched. From germline, CDR1 is SGDLS and CDR2 YYNGEE. CDR3 nucleotides: TGTGCCAGCAGCCCGGGACAGGTGAAGGCCGGGGAGCTGTTTTTT. It translates to CASSPGQVKAGELFF.

The V call is TRBV2, the J call TRBJ1-5; no reliable D call. Germline CDR1 reads SNHLY; CDR2 reads FYNNEI. The CDR3 contains 12 residues. V shed 2 bases and J shed 8 bases, with 7 bases lying between them. CDR3 bases: TGTGCCAGCAGTGAAAACCGGGAGCCCCAGCATTTT. This translates into CASSENREPQHF.

This clone was seen once. V is TRBV13 and J is TRBJ1-2; 8 bases are a match to TRBD1. CDR1 and CDR2 (germline): PRHDT, FYEKMQ (reference sequence). The CDR3 consists of 13 residues. V lost 0 bases and J lost 9; bases outside the gene matches: 3. The CDR3 region has the DNA TGTGCCAGCAGCTTAGGGGACAGGGACCGCTACACCTTC. It encodes CASSLGDRDRYTF.

The chain combines TRBV5-1 with TRBJ2-3, with D possibly TRBD1 on 6 matching bases. CDR1 is SGHRS, CDR2 YFSETQ, per germline. This CDR3 region has 14 residues. The V gene lost 0 bases and the J gene lost 2 bases, with 7 bases spanning the gap. This CDR3 is CASSLGDNTDTQYF. CDR3 nucleotide sequence: TGCGCCAGCAGCTTGGGGGACAACACAGATACGCAGTATTTT.

The chain recombines TRBV6-5 with TRBJ2-7; 9 bases are shared with TRBD1. Per the germline V gene, CDR1 is MNHEY and CDR2 is SVGAGI. The CDR3 sequence is 12 residues long. V shed 5 bases, J shed 6 bases, and the junction held 2 bases outside the gene matches. The CDR3 nucleotides read TGTGCCAGCAGTAACAGGGGGCTCGAGCAGTACTTC. Its translation is CASSNRGLEQYF.

The rearrangement uses TRBV7-9 and TRBJ2-7; D may correspond to TRBD1 or TRBD2 (5 bases each). CDR3 length equals 14 residues. Germline V lookup: CDR1 SEHNR, CDR2 FQNEAQ (reference sequence). V dropped 2 bases and J dropped 6 bases, with 14 bases sitting between them. The CDR3 loop reads CASSLLGETGEQYF. For the CDR3, the DNA is TGTGCCAGCAGCTTACTGGGGGAGACGGGCGAGCAGTACTTC. Using reference TRBV7-9 and TRBJ2-7 for the parts outside the CDR3, the full variable domain is DTGVSQNPRHKITKRGQNVTFRCDPISEHNRLYWYRQTLGQGPEFLTYFQNEAQLEKSRLLSDRFSAERPKGSFSTLEIQRTEQGDSAMYLCASSLLGETGEQYFGPGTRLTVT.

This chain joins TRBV19 and TRBJ2-1; D is undetermined. CDR3 length equals 15 residues. Germline-derived CDR1 and CDR2 are LNHDA and SQIVND (reference sequence). V lost 10 bases and J lost 3, with 19 bases in between. The CDR3 region has the DNA TGTGCCACCTCAACGGGCAGCTTCGACTACAATGAGCAGTTCTTC. Translated: CATSTGSFDYNEQFF.

The chain is built from TRBV30 and TRBJ1-4; D remains ambiguous. The CDR3 totals 13 residues. V lost 2 bases and J 5 bases, leaving 9 bases between the germline ends. CDR1 is GTSNPN, CDR2 SVGIG, per germline (reference sequence). CDR3 in amino acids: CAWSLTGNEKLFF. CDR3 in DNA: TGTGCCTGGAGTTTGACGGGCAATGAAAAACTGTTTTTT.